The rows below give T cell receptor beta chains drawn from one sample of a study of beta chain features in type 1 diabetes. The table came from immunoSEQ multiplex PCR; TCRdb's copy has only in-frame clones and leaves some out. There are 150,000 to 200,000 clones in the sample; 7% to 9.5% occur only once, and approximately 0.7% lies in the top ten. Source material: central memory CD4+ T cells from blood. Every receptor here comes from a woman aged 25 to 39 with type 1 diabetes. The CDR3 runs from the conserved cysteine through the conserved F or W. A D gene is named only where the DNA matches it firmly. Rows give clone size only sometimes, using once, few, many, or a class for an expanded clone.

j_call d_call v_call clone_size cdr3_aa cdr3_nt
TRBJ1-4 - TRBV5-1 few CASSLGNPGEKLFF TGCGCCAGCAGCTTGGGAAACCCCGGGGAAAAACTGTTTTTT
TRBJ1-2 - TRBV9 - CASSVAENYGYTF TGTGCCAGCAGCGTGGCAGAAAACTATGGCTACACCTTC
TRBJ1-2 - TRBV18 few CASSPNGGDYGYTF TGTGCCAGCTCACCGAACGGGGGAGACTATGGCTACACCTTC
TRBJ2-1 TRBD2 TRBV28 - CASSSGSKRNEQFF TGTGCCAGCAGTAGCGGGAGCAAAAGGAATGAGCAGTTCTTC
TRBJ2-7 TRBD2 TRBV7-8 - CASRNSGSGGEQYF TGTGCCAGCAGGAATAGCGGGAGTGGGGGCGAGCAGTACTTC
TRBJ2-7 TRBD2 TRBV13 few CASSLAGGSGEQYF TGTGCCAGCAGCTTAGCGGGAGGGAGTGGCGAGCAGTACTTC
TRBJ2-4 - TRBV29-1 few CSVGAGAQNIQYF TGCAGCGTTGGGGCAGGGGCCCAAAACATTCAGTACTTC
TRBJ1-1 - TRBV6-5 - CASSYSTVGLAFF TGTGCCAGCAGTTACTCGACGGTGGGACTCGCTTTCTTT
TRBJ2-5 TRBD1 TRBV19 - CASRPGQGQETQYF TGTGCCAGTAGACCCGGACAGGGACAAGAGACCCAGTACTTC
TRBJ2-7 - TRBV29-1 few CSVHTGDTSYEQYF TGCAGCGTCCACACAGGAGACACCTCCTACGAGCAGTACTTC
TRBJ2-7 TRBD1 TRBV4-2 few CASSADRGFTYEQYF TGTGCCAGCAGCGCAGACAGGGGTTTTACCTACGAGCAGTACTTC
TRBJ2-5 TRBD1 TRBV7-9 few CASSSGQGAYQETQYF TGTGCCAGCAGCTCCGGACAGGGGGCGTACCAAGAGACCCAGTACTTC
TRBJ2-5 - TRBV28 - CASSSLQLQETQYF TGTGCCAGCAGTTCTTTACAATTACAAGAGACCCAGTACTTC
TRBJ1-1 TRBD1 TRBV7-3 few CASSVTGATEAFF TGTGCCAGCAGCGTAACAGGGGCCACTGAAGCTTTCTTT
TRBJ2-7 TRBD2 TRBV19 few CASRYGTRGGEQYF TGTGCCAGTAGGTATGGGACTAGGGGAGGCGAGCAGTACTTC
TRBJ2-3 - TRBV5-1 - CASVSEADTQYF TGCGCCAGTGTTAGCGAGGCAGATACGCAGTATTTT
TRBJ2-5 TRBD1 TRBV6-1 few CASSEGTGYETQYF TGTGCCAGCAGTGAAGGGACAGGGTATGAGACCCAGTACTTC
TRBJ2-2 - TRBV7-9 few CASSLDSYTGELFF TGTGCCAGCAGCTTAGACAGCTACACCGGGGAGCTGTTTTTT
TRBJ2-1 - TRBV7-9 few CASSPRGSSYNEQFF TGTGCCAGCAGCCCTCGGGGAAGCTCCTACAATGAGCAGTTCTTC
TRBJ2-5 - TRBV12-2 few CASRFGGKETQYF TGTGCAAGTCGCTTCGGAGGGAAAGAGACCCAGTACTTC
TRBJ2-7 - TRBV28 many CASTGSYEQYF TGTGCCAGCACCGGCTCCTACGAGCAGTACTTC
TRBJ2-5 - TRBV4-2 - CASSSQGSQETQYF TGTGCCAGCAGCTCGCAGGGATCCCAAGAGACCCAGTACTTC
TRBJ2-5 TRBD2 TRBV18 - CASSPREGAARETQYF TGTGCCAGCTCACCACGGGAGGGCGCGGCTCGGGAGACCCAGTACTTC
TRBJ2-4 TRBD1 TRBV28 many CASSSGTGGLYIQYF TGTGCCAGCAGTTCCGGGACAGGGGGATTGTACATTCAGTACTTC
TRBJ2-6 TRBD2 TRBV7-6 few CASSARGLAGVGTGANVLTF TGTGCCAGCAGCGCACGTGGACTAGCGGGAGTAGGCACTGGGGCCAACGTCCTGACTTTC
TRBJ1-1 TRBD1 TRBV18 few CASSRQGTNTEAFF TGTGCCAGCTCACGACAGGGGACGAACACTGAAGCTTTCTTT
TRBJ1-2 TRBD1 TRBV29-1 - CSVLIQGAYGYTF TGCAGCGTCCTAATACAGGGGGCCTATGGCTACACCTTC
TRBJ1-1 TRBD1 TRBV7-3 few CASSWDRDTEAFF TGTGCCAGCAGCTGGGACAGAGACACTGAAGCTTTCTTT
TRBJ2-5 TRBD1 TRBV4-1 few CASSQDIGQGSKTQYF TGCGCCAGCAGCCAAGACATTGGACAGGGGAGTAAGACCCAGTACTTC
TRBJ1-1 TRBD1 TRBV27 few CASSSPPTGGTEAFF TGTGCCAGCAGTTCACCCCCTACAGGGGGTACTGAAGCTTTCTTT
TRBJ2-5 - TRBV5-1 few CASSSSYGQRETQYF TGCGCCAGCAGCTCTTCTTATGGCCAGAGGGAGACCCAGTACTTC
TRBJ2-1 - TRBV18 - CASSPPSLTYNEQFF TGTGCCAGCTCACCACCGTCATTGACTTACAATGAGCAGTTCTTC
TRBJ1-2 TRBD1 TRBV4-3 - CASGPRTGLEYGYTF TGCGCCAGCGGCCCCAGGACAGGACTTGAGTATGGCTACACCTTC
TRBJ1-1 - TRBV7-9 - CASSPDTFEAFF TGTGCCAGCAGCCCGGACACCTTTGAAGCTTTCTTT
TRBJ1-1 - TRBV2 few CAKGDIGMNTEAFF TGTGCCAAGGGGGACATCGGAATGAACACTGAAGCTTTCTTT
TRBJ2-1 - TRBV9 - CASSQDLVWEDEQFF TGTGCCAGCAGCCAAGACTTAGTCTGGGAGGATGAGCAGTTCTTC
TRBJ1-1 - TRBV7-2 - CASSFRFGTSTEAFF TGTGCCAGCAGCTTTCGATTCGGGACTTCCACTGAAGCTTTCTTT
TRBJ1-2 - TRBV7-3 - CASSISGIDGYGYTF TGTGCCAGCAGCATCTCAGGGATTGACGGGTATGGCTACACCTTC